This TCR beta chain was recorded in a study of OX40 agonist ivuxolimab in advanced cancers. Background on the study: Males comprised around 80% of the group, whose mean age was approximately 60 years (range about 20 to 79).

Germline loops: CDR1 LNHDA, CDR2 SQIVND (reference sequence). V was cut by 1 base and J by 4 bases, with 11 bases left in between. This CDR3 spans 15 amino acids. The protocol was immunoSEQ multiplex PCR, while the TCRdb copy is restricted to in-frame clones and leaves out a portion. The sample consists of some 41,000 clones, about 87% of them appearing once. This clone was counted a few times. The gene calls are TRBV19 and TRBJ2-1; perhaps TRBD2 as D (6 bases). The source is an adult with an advanced solid tumor such as melanoma, head and neck, liver or kidney cancer. The sample was CD4+ or CD8+ T cells sorted from blood, taken in a trial of the OX40 agonist ivuxolimab. The DNA of the CDR3 is TGTGCCAGTAGTATAGGTCTAGCGAAATACAATGAGCAGTTCTTC. It yields the protein CASSIGLAKYNEQFF.